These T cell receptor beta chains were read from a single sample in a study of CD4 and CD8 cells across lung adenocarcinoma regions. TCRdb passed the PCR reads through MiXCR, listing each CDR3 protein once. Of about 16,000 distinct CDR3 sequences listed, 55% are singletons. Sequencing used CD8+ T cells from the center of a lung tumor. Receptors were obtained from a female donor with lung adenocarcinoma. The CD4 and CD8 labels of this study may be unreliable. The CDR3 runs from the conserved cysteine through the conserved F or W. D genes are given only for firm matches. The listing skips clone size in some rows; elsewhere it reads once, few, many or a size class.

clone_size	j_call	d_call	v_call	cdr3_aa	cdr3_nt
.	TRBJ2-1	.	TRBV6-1	CASSADSGAYNEQFF	TGTGCCAGCAGTGCTGATAGCGGAGCCTACAATGAGCAGTTCTTC
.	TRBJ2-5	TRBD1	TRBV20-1	CSARDPGGRAQDIQYF	TGCAGTGCTAGGGATCCAGGGGGCCGTGCCCAAGACATCCAGTACTTC
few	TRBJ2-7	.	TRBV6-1	CASSEGPGPSYEQYF	TGTGCCAGCAGTGAAGGCCCAGGGCCCTCCTACGAGCAGTACTTC
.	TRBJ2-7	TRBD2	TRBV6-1	CASSPSGHRAKNTQYF	TGTGCCAGCAGTCCTAGCGGGCACCGAGCCAAAAATACGCAGTACTTC
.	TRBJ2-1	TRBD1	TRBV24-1	CATSDWGQFSHEQFF	TGTGCCACCAGTGATTGGGGACAGTTCAGTCATGAGCAGTTCTTC
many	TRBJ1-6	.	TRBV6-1	CASSPVRVHNSPLHF	TGTGCCAGCAGCCCGGTTCGAGTTCATAATTCACCCCTCCACTTT
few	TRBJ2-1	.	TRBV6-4	CASSDGDSGVYNEQFF	TGTGCCAGCAGTGACGGTGACTCGGGGGTCTACAATGAGCAGTTCTTC
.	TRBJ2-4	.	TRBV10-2	CASSESTREVADIQYF	TGCGCCAGCAGTGAGTCCACGAGGGAAGTGGCGGACATTCAGTACTTC
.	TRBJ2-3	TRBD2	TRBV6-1	CGRSPGGGGQDTQYF	TGTGGCCGCAGTCCGGGCGGGGGGGGCCAAGATACTCAGTATTTT
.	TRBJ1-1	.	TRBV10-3	CAISEVPPEAFF	TGTGCCATCAGTGAGGTACCTCCAGAAGCTTTCTTT
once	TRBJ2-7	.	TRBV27	CASMVSRGGLNEQYF	TGTGCCAGCATGGTCTCCAGGGGTGGTCTCAATGAGCAGTACTTC
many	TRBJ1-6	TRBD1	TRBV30	CAWRLRGWYNSPLHF	TGTGCCTGGAGGCTCAGGGGGTGGTATAATTCACCCCTCCACTTT
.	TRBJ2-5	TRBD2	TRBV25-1	CAGSGGGDQKTQYF	TGTGCGGGCAGCGGGGGCGGTGACCAAAAGACCCAGTACTTC
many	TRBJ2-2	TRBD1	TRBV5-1	CASSLSQGAGTGELFF	TGCGCCAGCAGCTTGTCCCAGGGGGCAGGAACCGGGGAGCTGTTTTTT
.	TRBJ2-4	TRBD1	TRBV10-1	CASRDRGLSGTDTQYF	TGCGCCAGCAGGGATAGGGGGCTGAGTGGCACAGACACTCAGTACTTC
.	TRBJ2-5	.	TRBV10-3	CAGQGGRDQEIQYF	TGTGCGGGGCAGGGGGGCCGTGACCAAGAGATCCAGTACTTC
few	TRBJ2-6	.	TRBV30	CALYSGANVLTF	TGTGCCTTATACTCCGGGGCCAACGTCCTGACTTTC
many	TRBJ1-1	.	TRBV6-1	CVSSKIITEAFF	TGTGTCAGCAGTAAGATTATAACTGAAGCTTTCTTT
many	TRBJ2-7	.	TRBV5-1	CASSPPSSTVYPPYEQYF	TGCGCCAGCAGCCCCCCCTCCTCGACAGTTTACCCCCCCTACGAGCAGTACTTC
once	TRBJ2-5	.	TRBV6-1	CASSAVLGGRDQGIQYF	TGTGCCAGCAGTGCGGTGCTGGGGGGCCGTGACCAAGGGATCCAGTACTTC
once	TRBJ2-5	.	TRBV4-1	CASSQVVLGGRSQDTQYF	TGCGCCAGCAGCCAAGTGGTCCTCGGGGGCCGGAGCCAAGATACCCAGTACTTC
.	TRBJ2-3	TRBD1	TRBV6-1	CASSGPGLGGIDTQYF	TGTGCGAGCAGTGGCCCGGGGCTAGGGGGCATAGATACTCAGTATTTC
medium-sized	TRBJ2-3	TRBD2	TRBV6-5	CASSSGGQADTQYF	TGTGCCAGCAGTTCGGGGGGGCAGGCAGATACGCAGTATTTT
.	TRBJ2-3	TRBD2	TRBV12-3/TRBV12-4	CASSLSGGTLDTQYF	TGTGCCAGCAGTCTTAGCGGGGGGACCTTAGATACGCAGTATTTT
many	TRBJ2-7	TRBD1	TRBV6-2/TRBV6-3	CASSYSSTGVANSYEQYF	TGTGCCAGCAGTTACTCGTCCACAGGGGTGGCAAACTCCTACGAGCAGTACTTC
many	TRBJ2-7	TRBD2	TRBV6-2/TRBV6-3	CASRAGLAGMSEQYF	TGTGCCAGCAGGGCGGGACTAGCGGGGATGAGCGAGCAGTACTTC
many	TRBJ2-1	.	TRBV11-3	CASSLAGHNEQFF	TGTGCCAGCAGCTTAGCGGGGCACAATGAGCAGTTCTTC
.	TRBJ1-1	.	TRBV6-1	CASSVLDEAFF	TGTGCCAGCAGTGTATTAGATGAAGCTTTCTTT
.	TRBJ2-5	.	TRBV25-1	CASSEWETQYF	TGTGCCAGCAGTGAATGGGAGACCCAGTACTTC
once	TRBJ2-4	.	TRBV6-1	CASSEVLPGPQERFLYF	TGTGCCAGCAGTGAAGTACTGCCAGGGCCACAAGAAAGGTTCCTGTATTTC
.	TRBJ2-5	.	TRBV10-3	CAGGLGGGEPETQYF	TGTGCCGGGGGGCTGGGCGGGGGTGAACCAGAGACCCAGTACTTC
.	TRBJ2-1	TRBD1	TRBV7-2	CATLGTAISYEQFF	TGTGCCACCCTCGGGACAGCGATCTCCTACGAGCAGTTCTTC
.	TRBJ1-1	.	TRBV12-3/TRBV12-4	CASSFWGNTEAFF	TGTGCCAGCAGTTTCTGGGGGAATACTGAAGCTTTCTTT
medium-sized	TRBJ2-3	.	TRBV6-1	CASSPIAGASTDTQYF	TGTGCCAGCAGTCCAATTGCAGGGGCTAGCACAGATACGCAGTATTTT
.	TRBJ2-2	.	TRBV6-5	CASTLLPLSSGELFF	TGTGCCAGCACCTTACTCCCGTTGTCATCCGGGGAGCTGTTTTTT
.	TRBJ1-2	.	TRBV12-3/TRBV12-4	CASSLRGFPDYGYTF	TGTGCCAGCAGTTTAAGGGGGTTCCCAGACTATGGCTACACCTTC
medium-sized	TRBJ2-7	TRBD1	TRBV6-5	CASSSGTASYEQYF	TGTGCCAGCAGTTCCGGGACAGCCTCCTACGAGCAGTACTTC
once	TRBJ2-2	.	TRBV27	CASKGEGVYTGELFF	TGTGCCAGCAAGGGGGAGGGTGTATATACCGGGGAGCTGTTTTTT
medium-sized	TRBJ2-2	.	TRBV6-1	CASSDGGNTGELFF	TGTGCCAGCAGTGATGGAGGGAACACCGGGGAGCTGTTTTTT
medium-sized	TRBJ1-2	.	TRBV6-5	CASWSDLTYGYTF	TGTGCCAGCTGGTCAGATCTAACCTATGGCTACACCTTC
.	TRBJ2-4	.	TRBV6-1	CASSASGLRAKNTQYF	TGTGCCAGCAGTGCTTCGGGGCTGCGAGCCAAAAATACTCAGTACTTC
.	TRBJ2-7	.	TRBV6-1	CASKGRSLYEQYF	TGTGCCAGCAAAGGGAGGTCCCTCTACGAGCAGTACTTC
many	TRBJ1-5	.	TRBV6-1	CASSEVWLLGNQPQHF	TGTGCCAGCAGTGAAGTGTGGTTATTGGGGAATCAGCCCCAGCATTTT
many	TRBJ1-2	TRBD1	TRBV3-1	CASSQDPGGSGYTF	TGTGCCAGCAGCCAAGACCCAGGGGGAAGTGGCTACACCTTC
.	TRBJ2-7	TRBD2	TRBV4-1	CASSLTSGSSSYEQYF	TGCGCCAGCAGCTTGACTAGCGGGTCTAGCTCCTACGAGCAGTACTTC
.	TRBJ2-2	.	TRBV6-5	CASSYSGAAGSTEAQFF	TGTGCCAGCAGTTACTCGGGGGCGGCGGGGAGCACCGAGGCGCAGTTTTTT